This TCR beta chain appears in the sequencing data of a study of T-cell reconstitution after alpha-beta-depleted transplantation in children (dated by TCRdb to 2016 to 2018). A note on the overall study: The study quantitatively tracked T-cell immune reconstitution after TCRalphabeta/CD19-depleted allogeneic hematopoietic cell transplantation in children using TCR repertoire profiling. General findings and caveats noted by the study authors: Over the following months the frequencies of hyperexpanded clones went down, and after one year T-cell counts and TCRbeta diversity were mostly credited to newly produced T cells. The apparently early alphabetaT-cell count recovery about two months after transplant was reportedly dependent on only several hundred rapidly expanded clones derived from non-depleted graft cells. The high TCRbeta diversity at day 60 in some patients was ascribed to recipient T cells and intrathymic progenitors that had survived conditioning.

The CDR3, from cysteine to phenylalanine, totals 19 residues. Only the CDR3 DNA stays, 57 bases, in frame from base 1. Compared with germline, V lacks 1 base and J lacks 2 bases; bases without a gene match: 7. The CDR1 and CDR2 encoded by the germline V gene are SGHDN and FVKESK. The treatment or condition label, read with the paper, signifies: allogeneic hematopoietic cell transplantation with graft depleted of TCRalphabeta T cells and CD19 B cells. The children who served as transplant recipients had been given grafts of TCRalphabeta/CD19-depleted allogeneic hematopoietic cells. Library creation used PCR. Sequencing relied on an Illumina HiSeq 2500. TCR library preparation used molecular barcoding, with unique molecular identifiers applied to normalize quantification of the TCRbeta repertoire. TCRdb trimmed the raw reads at Q25, called clones with MiXCR and kept productive beta chains. All rows with the same CDR3 protein become a single entry with the most common DNA and genes. The sample table lists a few hundred thousand distinct CDR3 sequences, over 20% of them with a count of one. The ten top clones hold around 36% of the sample.

On this clonotype: Its antigen is unknown. Base-call qualities are not available, and no considerably larger clone is one nucleotide away.

The V and J genes are TRBV14 and TRBJ2-1; 14 central nucleotides agree with TRBD2. The receptor's source is a boy under two years old with Wiskott-Aldrich syndrome, due to receive a stem cell transplant. The starting material was PBMCs, obtained before TCRalphabeta/CD19-depleted stem cell transplant. The CDR3 protein sequence reads: CASSQVRLAGGPPYNEQFF. The sequenced DNA: TGTGCCAGCAGCCAAGTAAGACTAGCGGGAGGGCCTCCCTACAATGAGCAGTTCTTC.